This T cell receptor (beta chain) was identified during a study of CD8 T cells in ankylosing spondylitis. Study-level results: Significant enrichment of disease-linked clones was reported in matched ankylosing spondylitis synovial fluid. What appeared characteristic of ankylosing spondylitis blood was a TCR beta motif of eight highly homologous variants.

Ten or more counts support this clonotype. The target antigen is unknown. Trimming removed 2 bases from V and 3 bases from J, with 10 bases in between. The CDR3 sequence is 14 residues long. Researchers built TCR beta libraries using quantitative 5'-RACE with molecular barcodes. In TCRdb, the 5' RACE reads were re-called with MiXCR into one record per CDR3 protein. This sample has over 600,000 distinct CDR3 sequences, with about 20% found just once. V is TRBV12-3 or TRBV12-4 and J is TRBJ1-2; a possible D gene is TRBD1 (5 bases). The origin of this receptor is a male donor with ankylosing spondylitis. The specimen was blood, either unsorted or a sorted T cell fraction (not recorded which). The CDR3 bases are TGTGCCAGCAGTTTACAGCCAGGGTACTATGGCTACACCTTC. Its protein is CASSLQPGYYGYTF.